One and the same sample provided the 3 T cell receptor beta chains below, sequenced in a study of blood T cells in healthy people across ages. Alongside a J-beta primer mix, a sample-barcoded 5' primer served in a second PCR lasting about 7 to 11 cycles. MiXCR, run by TCRdb on the 5' RACE reads, gives a single entry per CDR3 protein. The table records 650,000 to 1,000,000 distinct CDR3 sequences, approximately 35% of them present only once. Sequencing was performed on blood. These receptors were collected from a man aged 18 to 30 in good health.

The chain combines TRBV2 with TRBJ1-5; D call uncertain. Germline V gene data show CDR1 as SNHLY and CDR2 as FYNNEI. V lost 11 bases and J lost 1, with 15 bases in between. This CDR3 is built from 14 residues. CDR3 bases: TGTGCCGGCAAGTCAGGCACAAGCAATCAGCCCCAGCATTTT. This sequence encodes CAGKSGTSNQPQHF.

This clonotype was seen more than once but under ten times. The V call is TRBV2, the J call TRBJ2-1, with D tentatively TRBD2 (5 bases). V shed 8 bases and J shed 0 bases, with 8 bases lying between them. Per the germline V gene, CDR1 is SNHLY and CDR2 is FYNNEI. This CDR3 is 13 amino acids long. CDR3 in amino acids: CASFRDSYNEQFF. CDR3 coding DNA: TGTGCCAGCTTCCGGGACTCCTACAATGAGCAGTTCTTC.

This clonotype occurred a few times. This chain connects TRBV2 to TRBJ2-1, with a tentative D call TRBD1 (5 bases). The J call may be in error: the DNA end matches TRBJ2-7 better. The CDR3 extends over 12 amino acids. The germline gives CDR1 SNHLY, CDR2 FYNNEI. The CDR3 DNA reads as TGTGCCACTTTTAAAGGGGAAAATGAGCAGTACTTC. This sequence encodes CATFKGENEQYF.